The clone carrying this TCR beta chain was detected once. In germline, CDR1 is SGHRS, CDR2 YFSETQ. V gave up 1 base and J gave up 0 bases, with 7 bases separating them. The CDR3 totals 14 residues. Profiled with immunoSEQ multiplex PCR; TCRdb holds only in-frame clones, not every one. The sample lists 95,000 to 150,000 clones, 82% seen once, with less than 3.5% in the top ten. The record originates from a study of radiation and T cells in renal cell carcinoma. Time point of the sample: baseline pretreatment blood. Treatment meaning: 15 Gy SBRT to primary tumor, nephrectomy 4 weeks later. Radiation-treated patients gave blood at baseline, week 2 and week 4. The patient's renal cell carcinoma had clear cell pathology.

This sequence was found in a woman aged 55-75 years with renal cell carcinoma. The V and J genes are TRBV5-1 and TRBJ2-5, with no clear D. Here the sequenced sample was blood, taken from a patient whose treatment included radiotherapy and nephrectomy. CDR3 bases: TGCGCCAGCAGCTTGCGGACGGACCAAGAGACCCAGTACTTC. This gives the protein CASSLRTDQETQYF.